The rows below give T cell receptor beta chains drawn from one sample of a study of cytomegalovirus exposure and HLA in healthy donors. Clones were read by immunoSEQ multiplex PCR, and TCRdb kept only the in-frame ones, dropping some. This table holds roughly 120,000 clones, roughly 80% found once. Sequenced: PBMCs. Source of these receptors: a man aged 50 or older in good health and CMV-seronegative. CDR3s include the opening cysteine and the closing phenylalanine or tryptophan. A D gene is named only where the DNA matches it firmly. The listing skips clone size in some rows; elsewhere it reads once, few, many or a size class.

j_gene	abundance	d_gene	v_gene	CDR3aa	CDR3nt
TRBJ2-1	-	TRBD1	TRBV29-1	CSVEQTGMSNEQFF	TGCAGCGTCGAACAGACAGGGATGAGCAATGAGCAGTTCTTC
TRBJ1-5	-	-	TRBV7-2	CASSLVSGSNQPQHF	TGTGCCAGCAGCTTAGTCTCCGGGAGCAATCAGCCCCAGCATTTT
TRBJ2-3	once	TRBD1	TRBV5-5	CASSLQGDTDTQYF	TGTGCCAGCAGTTTACAGGGGGACACAGATACGCAGTATTTT
TRBJ1-3	-	-	TRBV9	CASRAGVTGNTIYF	TGTGCCAGCAGGGCAGGGGTAACTGGAAACACCATATATTTT
TRBJ2-5	-	-	TRBV30	CAWRLLGDETQYF	TGTGCCTGGAGGTTACTAGGCGATGAGACCCAGTACTTC
TRBJ1-1	-	-	TRBV5-1	CASSSQTVNTEAFF	TGCGCCAGCAGCTCGCAGACAGTGAACACTGAAGCTTTCTTT
TRBJ2-7	-	TRBD1	TRBV5-1	CASSLGTGLMEIGEQYF	TGCGCCAGCAGCTTGGGGACAGGACTCATGGAGATTGGCGAGCAGTACTTC
TRBJ2-2	-	-	TRBV6-5	CASSPRQSSAGELFF	TGTGCCAGCAGTCCCCGACAATCTTCGGCCGGGGAGCTGTTTTTT
TRBJ2-3	-	TRBD2	TRBV6-5	CASSYRASGVDTQYF	TGTGCCAGCAGTTACAGGGCTAGCGGGGTAGATACGCAGTATTTT
TRBJ2-3	-	-	TRBV21-1	CASSKPGKKSRERTSTDTQYF	TGTGCCAGCAGCAAACCAGGGAAGAAAAGTAGAGAAAGAACTAGCACAGATACGCAGTATTTT
TRBJ2-7	-	TRBD2	TRBV9	CASSPGGTSYEQYF	TGTGCCAGCAGCCCGGGAGGGACTAGCTACGAGCAGTACTTC
TRBJ2-5	-	-	TRBV4-3	CASSQDWSSSQETQYF	TGCGCCAGCAGCCAAGATTGGTCTAGCAGTCAAGAGACCCAGTACTTC
TRBJ2-3	-	TRBD1	TRBV7-3	CASRDRGIDTQYF	TGTGCCAGCAGAGACAGGGGGATAGATACGCAGTATTTT
TRBJ2-1	-	TRBD2	TRBV7-9	CASSAVLAAHNEQFF	TGTGCCAGCAGCGCCGTCCTAGCGGCTCACAATGAGCAGTTCTTC
TRBJ1-5	-	-	TRBV19	CASSITRGINQPQHF	TGTGCCAGTAGTATTACCAGGGGAATAAATCAGCCCCAGCATTTT
TRBJ1-4	-	-	TRBV19	CASSLLPATNEKLFF	TGTGCCAGTAGCCTACTACCCGCAACTAATGAAAAACTGTTTTTT
TRBJ2-2	-	-	TRBV4-2	CASSQLARAGELFF	TGTGCCAGCAGCCAACTCGCACGAGCCGGGGAGCTGTTTTTT
TRBJ2-4	-	TRBD1	TRBV25-1	CASSATGGTKNIQYF	TGTGCCAGCAGTGCAACAGGGGGGACCAAAAACATTCAGTACTTC
TRBJ2-5	-	-	TRBV25-1	CASSAGTHQETQYF	TGTGCCAGCAGTGCTGGGACACATCAAGAGACCCAGTACTTC
TRBJ1-1	few	-	TRBV4-3	CASSQESQGNTEAFF	TGCGCCAGCAGCCAAGAGTCGCAGGGGAACACTGAAGCTTTCTTT
TRBJ1-2	-	-	TRBV9	CASSVEGWGEGGYTF	TGTGCCAGCAGCGTAGAGGGTTGGGGAGAAGGGGGCTACACCTTC
TRBJ1-5	-	-	TRBV28	CASTNLGVHQPQHF	TGTGCCAGCACTAACCTAGGGGTACATCAGCCCCAGCATTTT
TRBJ2-7	once	-	TRBV5-1	CASSNPTDYEQYF	TGCGCCAGCAGCAACCCAACAGACTACGAGCAGTACTTC
TRBJ1-1	-	-	TRBV18	CASSLSGVNTEAFF	TGTGCCAGCTCTCTCTCAGGGGTGAACACTGAAGCTTTCTTT
TRBJ2-1	-	-	TRBV7-6	CASSSVVSQGYNEQFF	TGTGCCAGCAGCTCAGTCGTCAGTCAGGGCTACAATGAGCAGTTCTTC
TRBJ2-1	-	TRBD1	TRBV13	CASSFSSRDRGTGQFF	TGTGCCAGCAGCTTCAGTAGTAGGGACAGGGGCACGGGGCAGTTCTTC
TRBJ1-6	-	-	TRBV7-2	CASSLGGGPYNSPLHF	TGTGCCAGCAGCTTAGGGGGGGGCCCCTATAATTCACCCCTCCACTTT
TRBJ1-1	-	-	TRBV7-9	CASSPVLRVVNTEAFF	TGTGCCAGCAGCCCCGTCCTTCGTGTAGTGAACACTGAAGCTTTCTTT
TRBJ1-5	-	TRBD1	TRBV5-4	CASKDRDQPQHF	TGTGCCAGCAAAGACAGGGATCAGCCCCAGCATTTT
TRBJ2-7	few	-	TRBV5-1	CASSLLRGAWDEQYF	TGCGCCAGCAGCTTACTCCGCGGGGCTTGGGACGAGCAGTACTTC